This entry describes one T cell receptor beta chain. The sample comes from a study of TIL therapy for anti-PD-1-resistant metastatic lung cancer. Study-wide background: Patients had a median age of nearly 55 years (range roughly 35-80).

The libraries were made with immunoSEQ v3. Libraries were prepared by immunoSEQ multiplex PCR; TCRdb keeps only in-frame clonotypes and omits some of them. Of over 20,000 clones in the sample, 60% to 85% were seen once. As to time point: pre-treatment sample, taken before nivolumab and TIL therapy. The CDR3 is 14 residues long. The V gene's germline CDR1 is SGHAT and CDR2 FQNNGV. Trimming stripped 5 bases from V and 7 bases from J, with 16 bases between. The sequences come from blood, collected at baseline. The sequence was obtained from a person between 25 and 80 years old with non-small cell lung cancer. The chain employs TRBV11-2 and TRBJ2-3; weak D call: TRBD2 (5 bases). The CDR3: CASSQAAGLNTQYF. DNA for the CDR3: TGTGCCAGCAGCCAAGCCGCGGGTCTAAATACGCAGTATTTT.